This entry lists 6 T cell receptor beta chains sequenced from one sample in a study of tumor-infiltrating lymphocytes in localized non-small cell lung cancer. Only in-frame clones appear in the TCRdb table, and some are missing; sequencing was by immunoSEQ multiplex PCR. This repertoire shows around 5,900 clones, roughly 70% found once; its top ten account for 5% to 7%. The source material was uninvolved lung tissue not adjacent to the tumor. The source of these receptors is a human donor with non-small cell lung cancer.

The chain recombines TRBV5-1 with TRBJ2-1; possible D gene TRBD1, 6 bases. Germline V gives CDR1 SGHRS, CDR2 YFSETQ. The CDR3 extends over 13 amino acids. Between the trimmed V and J ends, which lost 4 bases and 8 bases, there was a span of 13 bases. CDR3 in amino acids: CASSQQGQDEQFF. The CDR3 DNA sequence: TGCGCCAGCAGCCAACAGGGTCAGGATGAGCAGTTCTTC.

In its sample, this clone is medium-sized. The V gene is TRBV29-1, the J gene TRBJ1-1; D not certain. Germline V gene data show CDR1 as SQVTM and CDR2 as ANQGSEA. The CDR3 contains 13 residues. Trimming took 3 bases from V and 0 from J, leaving 8 bases between them. The DNA of the CDR3 is TGCAGCGTTGAGGACGGATTGAACACTGAAGCTTTCTTT. Translated: CSVEDGLNTEAFF.

The J gene is TRBJ2-1, the V gene TRBV27; 9 bases agree with TRBD2. The CDR3 runs to 16 residues. Trimming cost V 5 bases and J 6 bases; bases outside gene matches: 11. The germline gives CDR1 MNHEY, CDR2 SMNVEV (reference sequence). As DNA, the CDR3 is TGTGCCAGCAGTCCGTTAGGGACTAGCTCGATCAATGAGCAGTTCTTC. Protein: CASSPLGTSSINEQFF.

V gene TRBV29-1 combines with J gene TRBJ1-2; tentatively, D is TRBD1 (6 bases). Between the trimmed V and J ends, which lost 4 bases and 0 bases, there was a span of 12 bases. The germline V gene has CDR1 SQVTM and CDR2 ANQGSEA. This CDR3 comprises 14 residues. In DNA form, the CDR3 reads TGCAGCGTTGCGGGACAACTAGCTAACTATGGCTACACCTTC. It codes for CSVAGQLANYGYTF. Complete variable domain (other parts from reference TRBV29-1 and TRBJ1-2): SAVISQKPSRDICQRGTSLTIQCQVDSQVTMMFWYRQQPGQSLTLIATANQGSEATYESGFVIDKFPISRPNLTFSTLTVSNMSPEDSSIYLCSVAGQLANYGYTFGSGTRLTVV.

The rearrangement joins TRBV5-5 to TRBJ1-2; D possibly corresponds to TRBD1 (5 bases). The V and J ends lost 1 base and 3 bases respectively, with 10 bases between them. From germline, CDR1 is SGHKS and CDR2 YYEKEE (reference sequence). There are 14 residues in the CDR3. This chain's CDR3 is CASSLLQGDYGYTF. DNA of the CDR3: TGTGCCAGCAGCTTGTTGCAGGGAGACTATGGCTACACCTTC.

The rearrangement links TRBV18 to TRBJ1-1; D not certain. The CDR3 extends over 15 amino acids. The V gene lost 2 bases and the J gene lost 1 base, with 11 bases spanning the gap. The V gene's germline CDR1 is KGHSH and CDR2 LQKENI. The CDR3 protein is CASSPSTATNTEAFF. The CDR3 DNA follows: TGTGCCAGCTCACCAAGCACAGCGACGAACACTGAAGCTTTCTTT.